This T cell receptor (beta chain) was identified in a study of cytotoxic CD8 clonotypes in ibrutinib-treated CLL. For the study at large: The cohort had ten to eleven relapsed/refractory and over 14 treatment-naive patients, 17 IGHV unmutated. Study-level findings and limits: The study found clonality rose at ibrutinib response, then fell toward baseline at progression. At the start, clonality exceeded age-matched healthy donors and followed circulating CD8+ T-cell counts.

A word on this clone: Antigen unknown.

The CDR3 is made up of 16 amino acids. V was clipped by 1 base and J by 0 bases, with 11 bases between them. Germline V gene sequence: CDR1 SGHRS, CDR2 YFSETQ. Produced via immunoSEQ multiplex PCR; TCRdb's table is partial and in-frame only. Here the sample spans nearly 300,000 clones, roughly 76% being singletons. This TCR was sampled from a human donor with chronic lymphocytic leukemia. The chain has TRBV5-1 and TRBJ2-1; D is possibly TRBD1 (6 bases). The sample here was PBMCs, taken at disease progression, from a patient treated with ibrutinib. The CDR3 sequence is CASSLWWTDSYNEQFF. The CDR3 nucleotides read TGCGCCAGCAGCTTGTGGTGGACAGACTCCTACAATGAGCAGTTCTTC.